Detailed here is one T cell receptor (beta chain). The sample comes from a study of blood T cell repertoires in COVID-19. The wider study: Acute and convalescent COVID-19 samples came from the United States, Italy and Spain. T cells, B-cell-depleted T cells, or PBMCs supplied cDNA or gDNA.

V lost 0 bases and J lost 8; bases outside the gene matches: 1. Germline-derived CDR1 and CDR2 are SGHRS and YFSETQ. The CDR3 length is 12 residues. How the authors handled the data: Estimates of nucleated cell counts were drawn from the amplification of reference gene primers. Sequencing used immunoSEQ multiplex PCR; TCRdb keeps in-frame clones, though not all of them. D and trimming come from the DNA, and the V and J calls and clone size come from that table. The sample holds about 250,000 clones; about 80% are singletons and the top ten take 3% to 3.5%. The gene calls are TRBV5-1 and TRBJ1-2, with TRBD1 matching 7 bases. This TCR was sampled from a woman over 75 with acute or convalescent COVID-19. Sequenced sample: peripheral blood. For the CDR3, the DNA is TGCGCCAGCAGCTTGGAAGGGGGCGGCTACACCTTC. Amino acids: CASSLEGGGYTF.